This T cell receptor beta chain was found in a study of blood T cells in healthy people across ages. The sample providers were healthy Caucasian people from Russia, aged about 6 to 90. A second roughly 6 to 12 cycle PCR used barcoded and J-beta primers. TCRdb recomputed calls from the 5' RACE reads with MiXCR, one row per CDR3 protein. The sample consists of roughly 680,000 distinct CDR3 sequences, 52% of them appearing once. Study-wide results and limits: Researchers judged that diversity estimates from one million T cells fell short of true values. Naive CD4+ cell counts and diversity both ran higher in long-lived than in aged donors.

Only a few counts were recorded for this clonotype. Its antigen is unknown. This CDR3 contains 16 residues. CDR1 and CDR2 from the germline V gene are SGHRS and YFSETQ. Trimming cost V 5 bases and J 7 bases, with 22 bases left between them. The sample comprised blood. This sequence was found in an elderly woman in good health. The chain is built from TRBV5-1 and TRBJ2-1, with D possibly TRBD1 on 5 matching bases. The chain's CDR3 is CASSNQYQGSRNEQFF. In nucleotides, the CDR3 is TGCGCCAGCAGTAACCAGTACCAGGGCAGTCGGAATGAGCAGTTCTTC.